The clone carrying this T cell receptor beta chain was seen many times. Its antigen remains unknown. This sample stems from a study of spatial heterogeneity in lung cancer. On the study more broadly: Detection consistently captured more beta-chain sequences than alpha-chain sequences.

The time point denotes: blood at routine non-recurrence follow-up after resection. This CDR3 has 10 residues. V was clipped by 9 bases and J by 11 bases, with 10 bases between them. Every TCR cDNA molecule carried a tag that served as a unique molecular identifier. TCRdb recomputed calls from the 5' RACE reads with MiXCR, one row per CDR3 protein. This sample carries approximately 12,000 distinct CDR3 sequences, about 9.5% of them seen once, and the ten largest clones take 34%. Points from the study as a whole: Circulating ubiquitous expanded tumor TCRs were observed more frequently at resection than at follow-up.

The source is a female donor with early-stage non-small cell lung cancer. The sequencing here drew on PBMCs, taken at follow-up. This chain connects TRBV23-1 to TRBJ1-4, with a possible D match to TRBD1 (6 bases). TRBV23-1 is labeled an ORF, and its function is uncertain. In DNA, the CDR3 is TGCGCCAGAAACAGGGAGAAACTGTTTTTT. Translation gives CARNREKLFF.